This T cell receptor beta chain emerged from a study of early stage breast cancer tumors. Study context: Average read coverage per sample was about 10-fold. Study-level findings and limits: Most shared enriched TCRB sequences were commonly generated ones. Bulk DNA sequencing of unsorted cells missed chain pairing and markers.

On this clone: Its cognate antigen is unknown.

Looked up from germline, CDR1 is MNHEY and CDR2 is SMNVEV (reference sequence). Deletions cut 5 bases from V and 6 bases from J, with 17 bases between. This CDR3 is built from 15 residues. Clones were read by immunoSEQ multiplex PCR, and TCRdb kept only the in-frame ones, dropping some. Among around 51,000 clones, more than 70% were seen once, and the ten largest hold around 3.6%. The source of this sequence is a person aged 40-50 years with breast cancer. Material: blood. The chain uses TRBV27 and TRBJ2-1; tentatively, D is TRBD1 (6 bases). CDR3 loop: CASSPQGRQVNEQFF. As DNA, the CDR3 is TGTGCCAGCAGTCCGCAGGGGCGCCAGGTCAATGAGCAGTTCTTC.